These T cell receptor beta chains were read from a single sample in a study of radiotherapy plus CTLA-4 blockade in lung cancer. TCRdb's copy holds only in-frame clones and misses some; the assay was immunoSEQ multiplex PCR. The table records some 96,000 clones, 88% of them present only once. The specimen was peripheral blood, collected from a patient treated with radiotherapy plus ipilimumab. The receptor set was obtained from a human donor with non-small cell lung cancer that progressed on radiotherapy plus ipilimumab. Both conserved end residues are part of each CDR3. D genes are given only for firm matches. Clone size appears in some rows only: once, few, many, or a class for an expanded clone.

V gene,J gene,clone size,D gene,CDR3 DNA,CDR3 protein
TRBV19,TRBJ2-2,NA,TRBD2,TGTGCCAGTAGTAGGAGCGGGGCCTACACCGGGGAGCTGTTTTTT,CASSRSGAYTGELFF
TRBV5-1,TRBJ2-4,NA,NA,TGCGCCAGCAGCGGCCGGGACTCGAAAAACATTCAGTACTTC,CASSGRDSKNIQYF
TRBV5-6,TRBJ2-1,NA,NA,TGTGCCAGCAGCTTATCACCATGGGGCGACGATGAGCAGTTCTTC,CASSLSPWGDDEQFF
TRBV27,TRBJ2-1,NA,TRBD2,TGTGCCAGCAGTTCGGGACTAGCGGGAGCAAGGGAGCAGTTCTTC,CASSSGLAGAREQFF
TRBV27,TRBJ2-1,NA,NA,TGTGCCAGCAGGGGCGGTCATAATGAGCAGTTCTTC,CASRGGHNEQFF
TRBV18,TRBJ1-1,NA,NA,TGTGCCAGCTCATCGGTAGGGGGGGGGCAATCCGCTTTCTTT,CASSSVGGGQSAFF
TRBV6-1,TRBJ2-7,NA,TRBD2,TGTGCCAGCAGCCTTCCGGGACTAGAGGAGCAGTACTTC,CASSLPGLEEQYF
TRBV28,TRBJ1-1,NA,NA,TGTGCCAGCAGAGGACAAATGAACACTGAAGCTTTCTTT,CASRGQMNTEAFF
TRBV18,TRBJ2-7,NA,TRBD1,TGTGCCAGCTCACCCGGGACAGGGCAAAAGCAGTACTTC,CASSPGTGQKQYF
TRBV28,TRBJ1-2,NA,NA,TGTGCCAGCAGTCCGAGACAGGTCCCAAGGGGTTTTAACTATGGCTACACCTTC,CASSPRQVPRGFNYGYTF
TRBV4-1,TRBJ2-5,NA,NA,TGCGCCAGCAGCCAAGATGCCGGACAGAACAACCAAGAGACCCAGTACTTC,CASSQDAGQNNQETQYF
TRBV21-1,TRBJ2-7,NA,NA,TGTGCCAGCAGCCCAAGGGCGGGGAGCTCCTACGAGCAGTACTTC,CASSPRAGSSYEQYF
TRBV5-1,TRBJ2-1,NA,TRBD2,TGCGCCAGCAGCTCCGGACTAGCGGGATCGCTGGGACCCTACAATGAGCAGTTCTTC,CASSSGLAGSLGPYNEQFF
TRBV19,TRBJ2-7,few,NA,TGTGCCAGTAGTATTCAGGGCCCCTACGAGCAGTACTTC,CASSIQGPYEQYF
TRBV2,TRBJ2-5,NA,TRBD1,TGTGCCAGCAGTGCCGACAGGGGGTTTGGTGAGACCCAGTACTTC,CASSADRGFGETQYF
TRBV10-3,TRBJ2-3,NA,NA,TGTGCCATCAGCGACCTACGGGATACGCAGTATTTT,CAISDLRDTQYF
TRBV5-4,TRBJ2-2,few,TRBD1,TGTGCCAGCAGCTTGCTGACAGGGGGACGGACCGGGGAGCTGTTTTTT,CASSLLTGGRTGELFF
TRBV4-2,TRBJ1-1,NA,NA,TGTGCCAGCAGCCAGCCACAGATGAACACTGAAGCTTTCTTT,CASSQPQMNTEAFF
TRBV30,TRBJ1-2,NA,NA,TGTGCCTGGGATCAAATACGGGGTGGCTACACCTTC,CAWDQIRGGYTF
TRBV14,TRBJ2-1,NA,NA,TGTGCCAGCAGCCAAGGGAATACAATCGGAGAGCAGTTCTTC,CASSQGNTIGEQFF
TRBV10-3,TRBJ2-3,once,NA,TGTGCCATCAGTCTAGCTGGAGGGAGCACAGATACGCAGTATTTT,CAISLAGGSTDTQYF
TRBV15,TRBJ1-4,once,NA,TGTGCCACCACAAACAGGGCCGGGGGCGAAAAACTGTTTTTT,CATTNRAGGEKLFF
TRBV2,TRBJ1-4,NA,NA,TGTGCCAGCAGTGCCCTCGGCGGGAATGAAAAACTGTTTTTT,CASSALGGNEKLFF
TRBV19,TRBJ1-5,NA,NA,TGTGCCAGTAGTATGGGGCGGGCGATCAATCAGCCCCAGCATTTT,CASSMGRAINQPQHF
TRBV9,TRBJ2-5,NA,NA,TGTGCCAGCAGCGTAGCTGCCGCCTGGGGAGAGACCCAGTACTTC,CASSVAAAWGETQYF
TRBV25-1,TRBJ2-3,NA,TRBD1,TGTGCCAGCAGCCCCCCAGGACAGGGTAGCACAGATACGCAGTATTTT,CASSPPGQGSTDTQYF
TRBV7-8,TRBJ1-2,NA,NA,TGTGCCAGCAGCCCTACGGAGGTATTTGGGTACGGCTATGGCTACACCTTC,CASSPTEVFGYGYGYTF
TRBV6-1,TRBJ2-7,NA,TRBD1,TGTGCCAGCATTCCTAGGACAGGACACGAGCAGTACTTC,CASIPRTGHEQYF
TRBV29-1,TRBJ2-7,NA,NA,TGCAGCGTTGCCGCAGCTTACGAGCAGTACTTC,CSVAAAYEQYF
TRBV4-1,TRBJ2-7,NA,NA,TGCGCCAGCAGCCAACTCTTAGGGTTAGGCTCTTACGAGCAGTACTTC,CASSQLLGLGSYEQYF
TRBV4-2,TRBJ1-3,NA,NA,TGTGCCAGCAGCCAAGATACGGGGGTGTACACCATATATTTT,CASSQDTGVYTIYF
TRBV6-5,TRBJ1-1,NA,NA,TGTGCCAGCAGTTACCACGGCGCACCTGAAGCTTTCTTT,CASSYHGAPEAFF
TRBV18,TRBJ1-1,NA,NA,TGTGCCAGCTCACCACCGGGGATGGGTACTGAAGCTTTCTTT,CASSPPGMGTEAFF
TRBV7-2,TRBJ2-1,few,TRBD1,TGTGCCAGCAGCTATTCGCCGGGACAGGGGGCGAATGAGCAGTTCTTC,CASSYSPGQGANEQFF
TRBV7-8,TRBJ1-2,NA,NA,TGTGCCAGCAGCTTACTGGGTTCAGGCGGTCTAGGGGGCTACACCTTC,CASSLLGSGGLGGYTF